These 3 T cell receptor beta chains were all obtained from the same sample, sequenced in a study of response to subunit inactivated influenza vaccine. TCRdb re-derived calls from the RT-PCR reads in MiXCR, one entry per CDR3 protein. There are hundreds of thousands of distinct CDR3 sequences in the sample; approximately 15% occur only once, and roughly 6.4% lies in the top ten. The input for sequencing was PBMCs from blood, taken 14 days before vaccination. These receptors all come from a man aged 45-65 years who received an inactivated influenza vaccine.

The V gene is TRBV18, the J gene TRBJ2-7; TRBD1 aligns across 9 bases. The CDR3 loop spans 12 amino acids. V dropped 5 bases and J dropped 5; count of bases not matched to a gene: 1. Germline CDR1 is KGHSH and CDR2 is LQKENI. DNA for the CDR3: TGTGCCAGCTCAGACAGGGGGGACGAGCAGTACTTC. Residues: CASSDRGDEQYF.

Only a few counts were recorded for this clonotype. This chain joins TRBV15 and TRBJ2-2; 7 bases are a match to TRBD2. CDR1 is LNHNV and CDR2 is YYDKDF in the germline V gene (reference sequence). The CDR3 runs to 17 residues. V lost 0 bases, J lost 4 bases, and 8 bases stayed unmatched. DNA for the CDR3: TGTGCCACCAGCAGAGATAGGACACTAGCGAGCACCGGGGAGCTGTTTTTT. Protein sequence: CATSRDRTLASTGELFF.

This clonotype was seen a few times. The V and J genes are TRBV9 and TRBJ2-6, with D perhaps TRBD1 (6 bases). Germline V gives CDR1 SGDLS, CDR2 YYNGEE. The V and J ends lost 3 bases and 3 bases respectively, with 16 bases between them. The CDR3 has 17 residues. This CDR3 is CASSEAFTGYGANVLTF. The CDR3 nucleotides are TGTGCCAGCAGCGAGGCCTTTACAGGGTATGGGGCCAACGTCCTGACTTTC.